Sequencing of this T cell receptor (beta chain) was carried out in a study of T cells in Graves' hyperthyroidism and ophthalmopathy. CDR1 SQVTM and CDR2 ANQGSEA come from the germline V gene. Trimming left V 4 bases short and J 6 bases short, with 17 bases between. This CDR3 contains 14 residues. Amplified TCR beta CDR3 regions derived from RNA transcripts. The HTBI primer set drove a first-round RT-PCR of the TCR CDR3. Each CDR3 protein is one row after TCRdb ran MiXCR on the multiplex PCR reads. The sample has 300,000 to 450,000 distinct CDR3 sequences, 15% to 19% seen once. This clonotype was seen a handful of times.

The receptor was isolated from a woman in her late teens or twenties with Graves' hyperthyroidism that later progressed to Graves' ophthalmopathy. The genes are TRBV29-1 and TRBJ2-3, with D possibly matching TRBD2 (7 bases). Sequencing was performed on blood. The CDR3 loop reads CSVGMGALADTQYF. The CDR3 DNA reads TGCAGCGTTGGGATGGGGGCACTAGCGGATACGCAGTATTTT.